This T cell receptor beta chain derives from a study of T cell changes during pregnancy in multiple sclerosis. TCRdb keeps only in-frame clones here, not all; method: immunoSEQ multiplex PCR. The table has just under 50,000 clones, less than 95% seen once; the top ten hold less than 0.35%. The J segment lost 7 bases and the V segment lost 0 bases, leaving 3 bases of the junction unmatched. From germline, CDR1 is SGHRS and CDR2 YFSETQ. This CDR3 is 14 amino acids long. This material consisted of CD4+ T cells from peripheral blood mononuclear cells, taken in the third trimester of pregnancy. V and J are TRBV5-1 and TRBJ2-2; 7 nucleotides agree with TRBD1. This clonotype was obtained from a female donor with multiple sclerosis, enrolled in a pregnancy study. The CDR3 DNA is TGCGCCAGCAGCTTGGATCCAGGGGGCGGGGAGCTGTTTTTT. It is translated as CASSLDPGGGELFF.